This T cell receptor (beta chain) was captured in a study of blood T cell repertoires in COVID-19. CDR3 length: 16 residues. J gave up 8 bases and V 6 bases, and 11 bases lay outside the gene matches. Per germline, CDR1 KGHDR and CDR2 SFDVKD. The data were produced by immunoSEQ multiplex PCR, yet TCRdb's version contains in-frame clones alone and is incomplete. This repertoire shows hundreds of thousands of clones, 75% to 85% found once; its top ten account for roughly 5%. V usage is TRBV24-1 and J usage is TRBJ2-1; 11 bases fit TRBD2. The sequenced sample was peripheral blood. The sequence was obtained from a man aged 45 to 65 with active or convalescent COVID-19. In DNA, the CDR3 is TGTGCCACCAGTAGCCCTAGCGGGAGGCTCATAGATGAGCAGTTCTTC. Translating it yields CATSSPSGRLIDEQFF.